This is a list of T cell receptor beta chains from one sample in a study of radiation and T cells in renal cell carcinoma. TCRdb keeps only in-frame clones here, not all; method: immunoSEQ multiplex PCR. The sample lists 150,000 or so clones; about nine tenths were seen once. The specimen comprised blood, sampled from a patient whose treatment included radiotherapy and nephrectomy. These receptors all stem from a woman between 50 and 59 years old with renal cell carcinoma. Each CDR3 is given with its conserved first and last residue. D genes are given only for firm matches. A clone size is listed for some rows: how often the clone was seen (once, few, many), or a class if it is expanded.

d_call: .; v_call: TRBV2; clone_size: .; j_call: TRBJ1-4; cdr3_nt: TGTGCCAGCAACGGTAGGGGTGACAATGAAAAACTGTTTTTT; cdr3_aa: CASNGRGDNEKLFF
d_call: .; v_call: TRBV30; clone_size: .; j_call: TRBJ2-4; cdr3_nt: TGTGCCTGGAGGCGGGACGGGGACATTCAGTACTTC; cdr3_aa: CAWRRDGDIQYF
d_call: .; v_call: TRBV18; clone_size: .; j_call: TRBJ1-6; cdr3_nt: TGTGCCAGCTCACCACTTGGAGAAACGGGGTCACCCCTCCACTTT; cdr3_aa: CASSPLGETGSPLHF
d_call: .; v_call: TRBV6-1; clone_size: .; j_call: TRBJ1-5; cdr3_nt: TGTGCCAGCAGTGGGGGGCAGGGAGGCGGCAATCAGCCCCAGCATTTT; cdr3_aa: CASSGGQGGGNQPQHF
d_call: .; v_call: TRBV5-1; clone_size: .; j_call: TRBJ1-3; cdr3_nt: TGCGCCAGCAGGAACCCATCCTCTGGAAACACCATATATTTT; cdr3_aa: CASRNPSSGNTIYF
d_call: TRBD2; v_call: TRBV7-3; clone_size: .; j_call: TRBJ2-1; cdr3_nt: TGTGCCAGCAGCTCAACAACTAGCGGGGGCTACAATGAGCAGTTCTTC; cdr3_aa: CASSSTTSGGYNEQFF
d_call: TRBD1; v_call: TRBV7-2; clone_size: .; j_call: TRBJ1-5; cdr3_nt: TGTGCCAGCAGCTTAGTTTCTTGGGACAGTGGGCAGCCCCAGCATTTT; cdr3_aa: CASSLVSWDSGQPQHF
d_call: .; v_call: TRBV4-2; clone_size: few; j_call: TRBJ1-1; cdr3_nt: TGTGCCAGCAGCCAAGAACCGGATGAAGCTTTCTTT; cdr3_aa: CASSQEPDEAFF
d_call: .; v_call: TRBV6-6; clone_size: .; j_call: TRBJ1-6; cdr3_nt: TGTGCCAGCACCCCCCGGGGGACCGCCGGGAATTCACCCCTCCACTTT; cdr3_aa: CASTPRGTAGNSPLHF
d_call: .; v_call: TRBV7-2; clone_size: .; j_call: TRBJ2-5; cdr3_nt: TGTGCCAGCAGCTTAGTTGAGCAAGAGACCCAGTACTTC; cdr3_aa: CASSLVEQETQYF
d_call: .; v_call: TRBV5-1; clone_size: .; j_call: TRBJ2-2; cdr3_nt: TGCGCCAGCAGCTTCTGGGGGGACACCGGGGAGCTGTTTTTT; cdr3_aa: CASSFWGDTGELFF
d_call: .; v_call: TRBV11-2; clone_size: .; j_call: TRBJ1-2; cdr3_nt: TGTGCCAGCAGCTTAGGAGACAGAAACTATGGCTACACCTTC; cdr3_aa: CASSLGDRNYGYTF
d_call: .; v_call: TRBV7-9; clone_size: .; j_call: TRBJ2-3; cdr3_nt: TGTGCCAGCAGCTTTTCCGGGCAGCTCACAGATACGCAGTATTTT; cdr3_aa: CASSFSGQLTDTQYF
d_call: .; v_call: TRBV11-1; clone_size: .; j_call: TRBJ2-1; cdr3_nt: TGTGCCAGCAGCTTGGAAGCGCTCTCGTACAATGAGCAGTTCTTC; cdr3_aa: CASSLEALSYNEQFF
d_call: .; v_call: TRBV7-8; clone_size: .; j_call: TRBJ2-7; cdr3_nt: TGTGCCAGCAGCACCAAGGGGGGAGGCGAGCAGTACTTC; cdr3_aa: CASSTKGGGEQYF
d_call: .; v_call: TRBV19; clone_size: .; j_call: TRBJ2-3; cdr3_nt: TGTGCCAGTAGTATAAACGGGGGCAGAAGCAGCACAGATACGCAGTATTTT; cdr3_aa: CASSINGGRSSTDTQYF
d_call: TRBD1; v_call: TRBV6-5; clone_size: .; j_call: TRBJ1-6; cdr3_nt: TGTGCCAGCAGTTCGACAGGGAGGTTGGATTCACCCCTCCACTTT; cdr3_aa: CASSSTGRLDSPLHF
d_call: .; v_call: TRBV5-6; clone_size: .; j_call: TRBJ1-6; cdr3_nt: TGTGCCAGCGGGTCCGAAGGCCCTTCACCCCTCCACTTT; cdr3_aa: CASGSEGPSPLHF
d_call: .; v_call: TRBV4-2; clone_size: .; j_call: TRBJ2-2; cdr3_nt: TGTGCCAGCAGCCAAGTGACGGCGAACACCGGGGAGCTGTTTTTT; cdr3_aa: CASSQVTANTGELFF
d_call: TRBD2; v_call: TRBV15; clone_size: .; j_call: TRBJ2-3; cdr3_nt: TGTGCCACCAGCAGCCGTAGCGGGGATAGCACAGATACGCAGTATTTT; cdr3_aa: CATSSRSGDSTDTQYF
d_call: .; v_call: TRBV19; clone_size: .; j_call: TRBJ2-5; cdr3_nt: TGTGCCAGTAGGTCCCAAGAGACCCAGTACTTC; cdr3_aa: CASRSQETQYF
d_call: TRBD2; v_call: TRBV29-1; clone_size: once; j_call: TRBJ2-5; cdr3_nt: TGCAGCGTCCCTAGCGGGGGCCTCCTATACCAAGAGACCCAGTACTTC; cdr3_aa: CSVPSGGLLYQETQYF
d_call: TRBD1; v_call: TRBV19; clone_size: .; j_call: TRBJ1-1; cdr3_nt: TGTGCCAGTACCACGACAGGGGGAACTGAAGCTTTCTTT; cdr3_aa: CASTTTGGTEAFF
d_call: .; v_call: TRBV6-1; clone_size: .; j_call: TRBJ1-2; cdr3_nt: TGTGCCAGCAGTGAAGACGTAGCTAACTATGGCTACACCTTC; cdr3_aa: CASSEDVANYGYTF
d_call: TRBD2; v_call: TRBV7-2; clone_size: .; j_call: TRBJ2-3; cdr3_nt: TGTGCCAGCAGCTTAGTCAGCGGGGGAGGCGCAGATACGCAGTATTTT; cdr3_aa: CASSLVSGGGADTQYF
d_call: .; v_call: TRBV7-7; clone_size: .; j_call: TRBJ2-5; cdr3_nt: TGTGCTAGCAGCTTAGTTGGCCAGGGGCGAGAGACCCAGTACTTC; cdr3_aa: CASSLVGQGRETQYF
d_call: .; v_call: TRBV6-1; clone_size: .; j_call: TRBJ1-5; cdr3_nt: TGTGCCAGCGGGAGGGGCAATCAGCCCCAGCATTTT; cdr3_aa: CASGRGNQPQHF
d_call: .; v_call: TRBV4-2; clone_size: .; j_call: TRBJ2-7; cdr3_nt: TGTGCCAGCAGCCAACTACCGGGGTTGGAATACGAGCAGTACTTC; cdr3_aa: CASSQLPGLEYEQYF
d_call: .; v_call: TRBV6-5; clone_size: few; j_call: TRBJ1-2; cdr3_nt: TGTGCCAGCAGTGCGCGAGGGACTGACTATGGCTACACCTTC; cdr3_aa: CASSARGTDYGYTF
d_call: .; v_call: TRBV6-5; clone_size: .; j_call: TRBJ1-4; cdr3_nt: TGTGCCAGCGGAAGAGATCCTAATGAAAAACTGTTTTTT; cdr3_aa: CASGRDPNEKLFF
d_call: .; v_call: TRBV5-1; clone_size: .; j_call: TRBJ2-3; cdr3_nt: TGCGCCAGCGGGGCGGGGATTAGCACAGATACGCAGTATTTT; cdr3_aa: CASGAGISTDTQYF
d_call: .; v_call: TRBV29-1; clone_size: .; j_call: TRBJ1-1; cdr3_nt: TGCAGCGTTGCGTTACGGTCAGGGGTAACTGAAGCTTTCTTT; cdr3_aa: CSVALRSGVTEAFF
d_call: .; v_call: TRBV9; clone_size: .; j_call: TRBJ2-1; cdr3_nt: TGTGCCAGCAGCGTAGCTGTCGGAGCTAGCTCCTACAATGAGCAGTTCTTC; cdr3_aa: CASSVAVGASSYNEQFF
d_call: TRBD2; v_call: TRBV19; clone_size: .; j_call: TRBJ2-2; cdr3_nt: TGTGCCAGTAGTATAGGACGGCCCGCCATACTAGCGGGGGGCAACACCGGGGAGCTGTTTTTT; cdr3_aa: CASSIGRPAILAGGNTGELFF
d_call: .; v_call: TRBV25-1; clone_size: .; j_call: TRBJ1-2; cdr3_nt: TGTGCCAGCAGTGACCGGTCGGGGGGTAACTATGGCTACACCTTC; cdr3_aa: CASSDRSGGNYGYTF
d_call: TRBD1; v_call: TRBV4-2; clone_size: .; j_call: TRBJ1-2; cdr3_nt: TGTGCCAGCAGCAACAGACAGGGGGCTGGAGGCTACACCTTC; cdr3_aa: CASSNRQGAGGYTF
d_call: .; v_call: TRBV5-6; clone_size: .; j_call: TRBJ2-7; cdr3_nt: TGTGCCAGCAGCTTCTCCTACGAGCAGTACTTC; cdr3_aa: CASSFSYEQYF
d_call: .; v_call: TRBV7-5; clone_size: .; j_call: TRBJ2-3; cdr3_nt: TGTGCCAGAAGGGCGGCCTGTACGCAGTATTTT; cdr3_aa: CARRAACTQYF
d_call: TRBD2; v_call: TRBV14; clone_size: .; j_call: TRBJ2-3; cdr3_nt: TGTGCCAGCAGCCAAGACTTCGGACTAGCGGGGGGCACAGATACGCAGTATTTT; cdr3_aa: CASSQDFGLAGGTDTQYF
d_call: TRBD2; v_call: TRBV2; clone_size: .; j_call: TRBJ2-7; cdr3_nt: TGTGCCAGCAGTGAACCAAGACTAGCGGGGGGACGGGAGCAGTACTTC; cdr3_aa: CASSEPRLAGGREQYF
d_call: .; v_call: TRBV7-2; clone_size: .; j_call: TRBJ1-3; cdr3_nt: TGTGCCAGCAGCTTAGTAGGAGCCGGAAACACCATATATTTT; cdr3_aa: CASSLVGAGNTIYF
d_call: TRBD1; v_call: TRBV19; clone_size: .; j_call: TRBJ1-1; cdr3_nt: TGTGCCAGTAGTACAGGGGGCCGGAACACTGAAGCTTTCTTT; cdr3_aa: CASSTGGRNTEAFF
d_call: .; v_call: TRBV19; clone_size: .; j_call: TRBJ1-4; cdr3_nt: TGTGCCAGTACCAGGGGACGAGAAAAACTGTTTTTT; cdr3_aa: CASTRGREKLFF
d_call: TRBD2; v_call: TRBV7-3; clone_size: .; j_call: TRBJ2-3; cdr3_nt: TGTGCCAGCAGCCCGGGACTAGCAGCGGATACGCAGTATTTT; cdr3_aa: CASSPGLAADTQYF
d_call: .; v_call: TRBV19; clone_size: .; j_call: TRBJ2-5; cdr3_nt: TGTGCCAGTAGTCGGGGTGTTCCGGAGACCCAGTACTTC; cdr3_aa: CASSRGVPETQYF
d_call: TRBD1; v_call: TRBV9; clone_size: .; j_call: TRBJ2-1; cdr3_nt: TGTGCCAGCAGCGTAGCGGGAAGGACAGGTGCTCTAAGCTCCTACAATGAGCAGTTCTTC; cdr3_aa: CASSVAGRTGALSSYNEQFF
d_call: TRBD1; v_call: TRBV19; clone_size: .; j_call: TRBJ1-5; cdr3_nt: TGTGCCAGTAGTACTACCGGGACAGGGGACAGCAATCAGCCCCAGCATTTT; cdr3_aa: CASSTTGTGDSNQPQHF
d_call: .; v_call: TRBV6-6; clone_size: .; j_call: TRBJ1-4; cdr3_nt: TGTGCCAGCAGTTACTCGGAGATAAATGAAAAACTGTTTTTT; cdr3_aa: CASSYSEINEKLFF
d_call: .; v_call: TRBV28; clone_size: .; j_call: TRBJ2-7; cdr3_nt: TGTGCCAGCAGTTTAACTAGAACCTCCTACGAGCAGTACTTC; cdr3_aa: CASSLTRTSYEQYF
d_call: .; v_call: TRBV5-1; clone_size: .; j_call: TRBJ1-3; cdr3_nt: TGCGCCAGCAGCTTGAATGGAAACACCATATATTTT; cdr3_aa: CASSLNGNTIYF
d_call: .; v_call: TRBV6-1; clone_size: .; j_call: TRBJ1-2; cdr3_nt: TGTGCCAGCAGTGACGGGGTGGGGGCAGGCTATGGCTACACCTTC; cdr3_aa: CASSDGVGAGYGYTF
d_call: TRBD1; v_call: TRBV4-2; clone_size: .; j_call: TRBJ1-1; cdr3_nt: TGTGCCAGCAGCCAAGAGGACAGGGGCCTTGAAGCTTTCTTT; cdr3_aa: CASSQEDRGLEAFF
d_call: .; v_call: TRBV6-1; clone_size: .; j_call: TRBJ1-2; cdr3_nt: TGTGCCAGCCAGTTGGGGGGTTCGAACTATGGCTACACCTTC; cdr3_aa: CASQLGGSNYGYTF
d_call: TRBD1; v_call: TRBV27; clone_size: .; j_call: TRBJ1-2; cdr3_nt: TGTGCCAGCAGTTTAATGGCAGGGGGACGGGGCTACACCTTC; cdr3_aa: CASSLMAGGRGYTF
d_call: TRBD1; v_call: TRBV4-3; clone_size: .; j_call: TRBJ2-7; cdr3_nt: TGCGCCAGCAGCCGCTCTCAGGGTAGGGGGCGCGAGGTGCAGTACTTC; cdr3_aa: CASSRSQGRGREVQYF
d_call: TRBD1; v_call: TRBV7-9; clone_size: .; j_call: TRBJ2-1; cdr3_nt: TGTGCCAGCAGCTCAGGGGGATACAATGAGCAGTTCTTC; cdr3_aa: CASSSGGYNEQFF
d_call: TRBD1; v_call: TRBV7-2; clone_size: few; j_call: TRBJ1-4; cdr3_nt: TGTGCCAGCTCTACTCCCAACAGCCGGGACAGGGTTTTT; cdr3_aa: CASSTPNSRDRVF
d_call: .; v_call: TRBV18; clone_size: .; j_call: TRBJ1-2; cdr3_nt: TGTGCCAGCTCACCGGGATTTAACTATGGCTACACCTTC; cdr3_aa: CASSPGFNYGYTF
d_call: TRBD1; v_call: TRBV4-2; clone_size: .; j_call: TRBJ1-2; cdr3_nt: TGTGCCAGCATAGGACAGGCCTCCCCCTATGGCTACACCTTC; cdr3_aa: CASIGQASPYGYTF